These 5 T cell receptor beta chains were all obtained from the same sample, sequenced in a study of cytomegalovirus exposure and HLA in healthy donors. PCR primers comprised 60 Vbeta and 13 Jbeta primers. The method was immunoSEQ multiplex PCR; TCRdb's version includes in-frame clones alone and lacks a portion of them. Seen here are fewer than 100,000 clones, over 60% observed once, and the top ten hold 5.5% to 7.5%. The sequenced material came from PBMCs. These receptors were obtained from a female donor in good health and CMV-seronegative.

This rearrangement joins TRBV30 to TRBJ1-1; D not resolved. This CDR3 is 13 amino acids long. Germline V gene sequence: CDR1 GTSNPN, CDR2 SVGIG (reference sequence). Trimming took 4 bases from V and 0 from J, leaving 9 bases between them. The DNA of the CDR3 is TGTGCCTGGAATGGCAAAATGAACACTGAAGCTTTCTTT. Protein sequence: CAWNGKMNTEAFF.

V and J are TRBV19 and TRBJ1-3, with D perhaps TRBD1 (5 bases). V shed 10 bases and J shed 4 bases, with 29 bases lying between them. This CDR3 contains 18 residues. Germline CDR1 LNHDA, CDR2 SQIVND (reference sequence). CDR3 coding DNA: TGTGCCACCACGGTCGGGACTCCTAAGACTCCCTGGGGAAACACCATATATTTT. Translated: CATTVGTPKTPWGNTIYF.

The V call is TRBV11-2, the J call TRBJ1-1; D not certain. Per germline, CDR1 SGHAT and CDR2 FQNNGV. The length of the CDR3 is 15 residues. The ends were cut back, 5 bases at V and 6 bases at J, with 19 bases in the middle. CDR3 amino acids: CASSHHPTSAPEAFF. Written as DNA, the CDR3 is TGTGCCAGCAGCCACCATCCGACATCGGCCCCTGAAGCTTTCTTT.

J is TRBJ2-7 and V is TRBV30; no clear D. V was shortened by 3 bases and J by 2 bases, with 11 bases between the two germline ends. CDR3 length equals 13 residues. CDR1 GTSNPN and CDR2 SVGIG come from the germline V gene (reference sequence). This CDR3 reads CAWRGIGTYEQYF. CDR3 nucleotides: TGTGCCTGGAGGGGCATCGGAACCTACGAGCAGTACTTC.

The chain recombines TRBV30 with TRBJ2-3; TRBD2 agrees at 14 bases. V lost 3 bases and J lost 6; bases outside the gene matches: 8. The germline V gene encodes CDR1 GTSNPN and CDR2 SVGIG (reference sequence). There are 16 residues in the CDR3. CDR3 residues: CAWSPSGTSGGDTQYF. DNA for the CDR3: TGTGCCTGGAGCCCTAGCGGGACTAGCGGGGGTGATACGCAGTATTTT. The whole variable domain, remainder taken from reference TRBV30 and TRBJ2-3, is SQTIHQWPATLVQPVGSPLSLECTVEGTSNPNLYWYRQAAGRGLQLLFYSVGIGQISSEVPQNLSASRPQDRQFILSSKKLLLSDSGFYLCAWSPSGTSGGDTQYFGPGTRLTVL.